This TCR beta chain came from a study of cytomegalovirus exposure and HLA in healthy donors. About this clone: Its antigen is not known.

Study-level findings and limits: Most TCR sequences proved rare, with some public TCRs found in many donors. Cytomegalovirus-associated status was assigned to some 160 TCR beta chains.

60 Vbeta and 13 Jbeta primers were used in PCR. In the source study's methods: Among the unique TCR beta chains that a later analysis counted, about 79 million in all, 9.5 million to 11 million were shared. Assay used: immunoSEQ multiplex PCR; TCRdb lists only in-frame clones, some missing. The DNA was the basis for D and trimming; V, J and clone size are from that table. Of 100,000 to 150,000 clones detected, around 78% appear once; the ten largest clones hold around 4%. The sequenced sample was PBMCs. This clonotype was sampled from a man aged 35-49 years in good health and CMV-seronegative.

CDR3 amino acids: CASSEGRDREDTEAFF. In DNA, the CDR3 is TGTGCCAGCAGTGAAGGGAGGGACAGGGAGGACACTGAAGCTTTCTTT. The V call is TRBV6-1, the J call TRBJ1-1; 9 bases fit TRBD1. Germline loops: CDR1 MNHNS, CDR2 SASEGT. The trim removed 1 base at V and 3 bases at J, leaving 6 bases unmatched. This CDR3 is 16 amino acids long.